These 32 T cell receptor beta chains share one sample of origin, sequenced in a study of cytomegalovirus exposure and HLA in healthy donors. PCR involved 60 Vbeta and 13 Jbeta primers. Using immunoSEQ multiplex PCR, the repertoire was profiled, and TCRdb retains in-frame clones only, with some absent. The data show around 200,000 clones, roughly 80% seen once. Specimen: PBMCs. These receptors came from a boy aged 5 to 17 in good health and CMV-seronegative.

This clone was detected once. V usage is TRBV25-1 and J usage is TRBJ2-5, with TRBD1 matching 9 bases. V shed 8 bases, J shed 4 bases, and the junction held 5 bases outside the gene matches. This CDR3 has 13 residues. Germline CDR1 and CDR2: MGHDK and SYGVNS. The CDR3 sequence: CASGDRGAETQYF. The CDR3 region has the DNA TGTGCCAGCGGAGACAGGGGGGCAGAGACCCAGTACTTC.

This clone occurred a few times. The rearrangement links TRBV4-1 to TRBJ2-2, with D possibly being TRBD1 (6 bases). In germline, CDR1 is MGHRA, CDR2 YSYEKL. V lost 3 bases to trimming and J lost 1 base, with 6 bases between them. The CDR3 spans 14 residues. CDR3 coding DNA: TGCGCCAGCAGCCAGGGACAGAACACCGGGGAGCTGTTTTTT. This gives the protein CASSQGQNTGELFF.

The chain is built from TRBV7-2 and TRBJ1-3, with D possibly TRBD1 on 6 matching bases. Germline V gives CDR1 SGHTA, CDR2 FQGNSA. The V end lost 4 bases, the J end lost 4 bases, and 20 bases lay between the germline ends. The CDR3 loop spans 17 amino acids. CDR3 DNA: TGTGCCAGCAGCTATCAAGGAGCGGGGGCAACGGGAAACACCATATATTTT. Translating gives CASSYQGAGATGNTIYF.

The gene calls are TRBV19 and TRBJ1-2; tentatively, D is TRBD1 (6 bases). The CDR3 is made up of 13 amino acids. Per the germline V gene, CDR1 is LNHDA and CDR2 is SQIVND (reference sequence). The V end was cut by 10 bases, the J end by 4 bases, with 16 bases between. For the CDR3, the DNA is TGTGCCACTCGGACAGAAAACTTCTATGGCTACACCTTC. The encoded protein is CATRTENFYGYTF.

The chain is built from TRBV7-2 and TRBJ1-1; D not resolved. Trimming took 4 bases from V and 3 from J, leaving 21 bases between them. From germline, CDR1 is SGHTA and CDR2 FQGNSA. CDR3 size: 17 residues. The CDR3 bases are TGTGCCAGCAGCTCACCCGAACGAGGAGGGCTCTACACTGAAGCTTTCTTT. This gives the protein CASSSPERGGLYTEAFF.

The CDR3 region is CASSQVGYQETQYF. The CDR3 coding sequence is TGCGCCAGCAGCCAAGTGGGCTATCAAGAGACCCAGTACTTC. The rearrangement joins TRBV4-1 to TRBJ2-5; D unresolved. Germline lookup yields CDR1 MGHRA and CDR2 YSYEKL. The CDR3 is 14 amino acids. V gave up 1 base and J gave up 2 bases, with 8 bases separating them.

In its sample, this clone was seen once. The chain recombines TRBV11-1 with TRBJ2-7, with 10 bases that match TRBD1. Germline values: CDR1 SGHAT, CDR2 FQDESV (reference sequence). The CDR3 has 16 amino acids. Losses at the gene ends were 1 base for V and 1 base for J; bases not matched to a gene: 4. The CDR3 protein is CASSLDDRGQSYEQYF. Written as DNA, the CDR3 is TGTGCCAGCAGCTTAGATGACAGGGGGCAGTCCTACGAGCAGTACTTC.

This clone was seen a handful of times. The gene calls are TRBV5-6 and TRBJ2-1; D might be TRBD2 (5 bases). Germline loops: CDR1 SGHDT, CDR2 YYEEEE. The CDR3 is made up of 15 amino acids. Trimming stripped 2 bases from V and 8 bases from J, with 17 bases between. The CDR3 region has the DNA TGTGCCAGCAGCTTCAGGACTCCATTGAGGGATGAGCAGTTCTTC. Protein sequence: CASSFRTPLRDEQFF.

The rearrangement joins TRBV28 to TRBJ2-2, with a weak D call TRBD1 (6 bases). This CDR3 comprises 15 residues. CDR1 is MDHEN, CDR2 SYDVKM, per germline. Trimming left V 6 bases short and J 8 bases short, with 19 bases between. CDR3 DNA sequence: TGTGCCAGCAGCCACGGAACAGCGGACAGAGGGGAGCTGTTTTTT. Translation: CASSHGTADRGELFF.

The gene calls are TRBV6-1 and TRBJ1-1; possibly TRBD1 for D (6 bases). The CDR3 extends over 13 amino acids. The germline V and J ends were trimmed by 5 bases and 10 bases, with 17 bases remaining between them. Germline-derived CDR1 and CDR2 are MNHNS and SASEGT. The DNA of the CDR3 is TGTGCCAGCAGTCTTGGGGGGCGCGGGGGAGCTTTCTTT. It translates to CASSLGGRGGAFF.

Here the CDR3 reads CASSRAGDGNQPQHF. The CDR3 DNA follows: TGTGCCAGCAGTCGAGCGGGGGATGGCAATCAGCCCCAGCATTTT. The chain employs TRBV7-2 and TRBJ1-5; D is possibly TRBD1 (5 bases). The CDR3 is 15 amino acids. Looked up from germline, CDR1 is SGHTA and CDR2 is FQGNSA. Trimming left V 6 bases short and J 2 bases short, with 14 bases between.

The rearrangement links TRBV6-5 to TRBJ1-5, with 7 bases lining up with TRBD1. V was pared by 2 bases and J by 5 bases, with 3 bases of the junction left unmatched. Germline values: CDR1 MNHEY, CDR2 SVGAGI. This CDR3 is 14 amino acids long. The CDR3 region is CASSYEGGDQPQHF. CDR3 nucleotides: TGTGCCAGCAGTTACGAAGGGGGCGATCAGCCCCAGCATTTT.

The chain has TRBV6-1 and TRBJ2-1; D call uncertain. Trimming removed 8 bases at V and 0 bases at J, with 8 bases between. The V gene's germline CDR1 is MNHNS and CDR2 SASEGT. This CDR3 has 13 residues. CDR3 sequence: CASLASSYNEQFF. As DNA, the CDR3 is TGTGCCAGCTTAGCAAGCTCCTACAATGAGCAGTTCTTC.

The chain joins TRBV4-2 to TRBJ2-7; 7 nucleotides line up with TRBD1. CDR3 size: 15 residues. Germline V gives CDR1 LGHNA, CDR2 YNFKEQ. Trimming at V came to 3 bases and at J to 2 bases, leaving 7 bases not matched to a gene. In DNA form, the CDR3 reads TGTGCCAGCAGCCAGAAAGACAGGGATCCCTACGAGCAGTACTTC. It codes for CASSQKDRDPYEQYF.

V is TRBV19 and J is TRBJ2-1; TRBD2 matches 13 bases. This CDR3 comprises 19 residues. Germline CDR1 reads LNHDA; CDR2 reads SQIVND (reference sequence). After removal of 3 bases from V and 4 bases from J, the junction contained 12 bases not matched to a gene. The CDR3 here is CASSMRPGLAGARYNEQFF. The CDR3 DNA reads as TGTGCCAGTAGTATGCGACCTGGACTAGCGGGAGCGAGGTACAATGAGCAGTTCTTC.

The chain uses TRBV11-3 and TRBJ2-7, with 10 bases that match TRBD2. V lost 1 base, J lost 4 bases, and 4 bases stayed unmatched. This CDR3 comprises 15 residues. Looked up from germline, CDR1 is SGHNT and CDR2 is YENEEA. The CDR3 sequence: CASSLGTSGTYEQYF. As DNA, the CDR3 is TGTGCCAGCAGCTTAGGGACTAGCGGAACTTACGAGCAGTACTTC.

The chain combines TRBV11-3 with TRBJ2-1; 8 bases are a match to TRBD1. CDR1 and CDR2 from the germline V gene are SGHNT and YENEEA. Trimming removed 1 base from V and 6 bases from J; junction bases left unmatched: 8. The CDR3 covers 16 residues. The CDR3 region has the DNA TGTGCCAGCAGCTTAGTACCAATAGGACAGGGCAATGAGCAGTTCTTC. Translating gives CASSLVPIGQGNEQFF.

The CDR3 here is CASSVAGQGISGNTIYF. CDR3 DNA sequence: TGTGCCAGCAGCGTAGCGGGACAGGGGATTTCTGGAAACACCATATATTTT. V is TRBV9 and J is TRBJ1-3; TRBD1 aligns across 10 bases. The junction had 4 bases not matched to a gene; V was cut back by 0 bases and J by 1 base. Germline assignment: CDR1 SGDLS and CDR2 YYNGEE. The CDR3 is made up of 17 amino acids.

This clone has a handful of counts. V gene TRBV18 combines with J gene TRBJ2-1; TRBD2 might be the D (6 bases). Per the germline V gene, CDR1 is KGHSH and CDR2 is LQKENI. Trimming left V 6 bases short and J 4 bases short, with 19 bases between. This CDR3 is built from 16 residues. CDR3 nucleotide sequence: TGTGCCAGCTCGTATATCGGCGGGACGAAGTACAATGAGCAGTTCTTC. Its protein is CASSYIGGTKYNEQFF.

The V and J genes are TRBV7-6 and TRBJ1-3; maybe TRBD1 (6 bases). V was clipped by 4 bases and J by 1 base, with 8 bases between them. There are 14 residues in the CDR3. Germline V CDR1 and CDR2: SGHVS, FNYEAQ. The CDR3 spells CASSSTGSGNTIYF. CDR3 nucleotide sequence: TGTGCCAGCAGCTCGACAGGTTCTGGAAACACCATATATTTT. The whole variable domain, remainder taken from reference TRBV7-6 and TRBJ1-3, is GAGVSQSPRYKVTKRGQDVALRCDPISGHVSLYWYRQALGQGPEFLTYFNYEAQQDKSGLPNDRFSAERPEGSISTLTIQRTEQRDSAMYRCASSSTGSGNTIYFGEGSWLTVV.

The J gene is TRBJ2-5, the V gene TRBV10-3, with 7 nucleotides matching TRBD2. Per the germline V gene, CDR1 is ENHRY and CDR2 is SYGVKD. The CDR3 contains 18 residues. J was trimmed by 4 bases and V by 4 bases; bases with no gene match: 18. DNA of the CDR3: TGTGCCATCAGTGGGGCCCACGGAGAACGGGGGGTAAGAGAGACCCAGTACTTC. Its protein is CAISGAHGERGVRETQYF.

The gene calls are TRBV21-1 and TRBJ1-5. TRBV21-1 is an annotated pseudogene. CDR3 size: 18 residues. CDR3 sequence (DNA): TGTGCCAGCAGCAAAGGGAGGGCGGACCTTTATAGCAATCAGCCCCAGCATTTT. Translation: CASSKGRADLYSNQPQHF.

J is TRBJ2-7 and V is TRBV9; 8 bases are shared with TRBD1. Trimming at V came to 0 bases and at J to 4 bases, leaving 3 bases not matched to a gene. CDR3 length equals 14 residues. Germline V gives CDR1 SGDLS, CDR2 YYNGEE. CDR3 sequence reads: CASSVEDREYEQYF. As DNA, the CDR3 is TGTGCCAGCAGCGTAGAGGACAGGGAATACGAGCAGTACTTC.

This clone appeared a few times. This chain connects TRBV5-1 to TRBJ2-1; D perhaps matches TRBD2 (6 bases). This CDR3 region has 13 residues. Germline-derived CDR1 and CDR2 are SGHRS and YFSETQ. The ends were cut back, 0 bases at V and 7 bases at J, with 8 bases in the middle. The CDR3 protein is CASSLGAGNEQFF. The DNA of the CDR3 is TGCGCCAGCAGCTTGGGGGCGGGGAATGAGCAGTTCTTC.

The V and J genes are TRBV5-1 and TRBJ2-7, with D unclear. CDR1 and CDR2 (germline): SGHRS, YFSETQ. The V and J ends lost 1 base and 0 bases respectively, with 11 bases between them. The CDR3 has 15 amino acids. The CDR3 DNA follows: TGCGCCAGCAGCTTGAACAGCCTTCTCTCCTACGAGCAGTACTTC. It specifies CASSLNSLLSYEQYF. The full variable domain, in which reference TRBV5-1 and TRBJ2-7 provide the parts outside the CDR3, is KAGVTQTPRYLIKTRGQQVTLSCSPISGHRSVSWYQQTPGQGLQFLFEYFSETQRNKGNFPGRFSGRQFSNSRSEMNVSTLELGDSALYLCASSLNSLLSYEQYFGPGTRLTVT.

The V gene is TRBV18, the J gene TRBJ2-5; D unresolved. Trimming removed 3 bases at V and 4 bases at J, with 6 bases between. The CDR3 is made up of 12 amino acids. The germline CDR1 and CDR2 sequences are KGHSH and LQKENI. The CDR3 sequence is CASSPRIETQYF. CDR3 DNA sequence: TGTGCCAGCTCACCGAGGATAGAGACCCAGTACTTC.

The rearrangement joins TRBV19 to TRBJ2-1, with 10 bases aligning to TRBD2. Trimming at V came to 10 bases and at J to 8 bases, leaving 8 bases not matched to a gene. This CDR3 contains 13 residues. Germline V gene sequence: CDR1 LNHDA, CDR2 SQIVND (reference sequence). The CDR3: CAIGTSAVHEQFF. The CDR3 coding sequence is TGTGCCATTGGGACTAGCGCAGTCCATGAGCAGTTCTTC.

This clone was observed once. V gene TRBV6-5 combines with J gene TRBJ2-5; tentative D call: TRBD1 (6 bases). Germline loops: CDR1 MNHEY, CDR2 SVGAGI. The CDR3 has 14 amino acids. The V end lost 6 bases, the J end lost 5 bases, and 16 bases lay between the germline ends. In DNA, the CDR3 is TGTGCCAGCAGCTATGTACAGGGCATGGAGACCCAGTACTTC. Protein sequence: CASSYVQGMETQYF.

V and J are TRBV25-1 and TRBJ2-7; tentatively, D is TRBD1 (5 bases). Germline V gene sequence: CDR1 MGHDK, CDR2 SYGVNS. Deletions cut 1 base from V and 1 base from J, with 11 bases between. The CDR3 is made up of 15 amino acids. CDR3 sequence (DNA): TGTGCCAGCAGTGAATCCCTGGCAGGGTCCTACGAGCAGTACTTC. Its protein is CASSESLAGSYEQYF.

The sample holds a few counts of this clone. The chain joins TRBV9 to TRBJ2-7, with 9 bases matching TRBD1. Unmatched junction bases numbered 10, after V lost 3 bases and J lost 6 bases. There are 15 residues in the CDR3. Germline V CDR1 and CDR2: SGDLS, YYNGEE. The CDR3 nucleotides read TGTGCCAGCAGCGCTACCGGGACAGGGTCTCGCGAGCAGTACTTC. It encodes CASSATGTGSREQYF.

In this sample, this clone turned up a few times. V is TRBV29-1 and J is TRBJ1-1, with 10 bases that match TRBD1. V lost 8 bases and J lost 5; bases outside the gene matches: 8. Germline CDR1 reads SQVTM; CDR2 reads ANQGSEA. This CDR3 has 13 residues. The CDR3 bases are TGCAGCTTTTCCTTGGACAGGGGGACTGAAGCTTTCTTT. Protein sequence: CSFSLDRGTEAFF.

The count of this clone is one. The V call is TRBV18, the J call TRBJ1-2; D is undetermined. Germline CDR1 reads KGHSH; CDR2 reads LQKENI. V shed 3 bases and J shed 6 bases, with 14 bases lying between them. The CDR3 contains 14 residues. Here the CDR3 reads CASSPRVGLDGYTF. CDR3 DNA: TGTGCCAGCTCACCGCGGGTAGGGTTGGATGGCTACACCTTC.